This section outlines one T cell receptor (beta chain) sequence together with its context. What it binds is unknown. The data derive from a study of cytomegalovirus exposure and HLA in healthy donors. This CDR3 is 15 amino acids long. The PCR ran on 60 Vbeta and 13 Jbeta primers. Assay: immunoSEQ multiplex PCR; the TCRdb copy retains only in-frame clones and omits some. This sample yields over 130,000 clones, of which under 90% are seen a single time; around 2.4% belongs to the top ten. Findings and caveats of the study: Analysis was carried out at a later point, and it linked a missense DCLRE1C variant to TCR beta V- and J-gene trimming. A later look showed TCR association rates differing by HLA locus, highest for DRB1 and lowest for HLA-C.

The rearrangement uses TRBV21-1 and TRBJ2-6; the D segment call TRBD1 is taken from the table without a DNA check. TRBV21-1 is noted as a pseudogene. Source material: PBMCs. This clonotype was obtained from a male donor in good health and CMV-seronegative. The CDR3 sequence: CASSSTVPGANVLTF. CDR3 DNA sequence: TGTGCCAGCAGCTCCACAGTCCCCGGGGCCAACGTCCTGACTTTC.